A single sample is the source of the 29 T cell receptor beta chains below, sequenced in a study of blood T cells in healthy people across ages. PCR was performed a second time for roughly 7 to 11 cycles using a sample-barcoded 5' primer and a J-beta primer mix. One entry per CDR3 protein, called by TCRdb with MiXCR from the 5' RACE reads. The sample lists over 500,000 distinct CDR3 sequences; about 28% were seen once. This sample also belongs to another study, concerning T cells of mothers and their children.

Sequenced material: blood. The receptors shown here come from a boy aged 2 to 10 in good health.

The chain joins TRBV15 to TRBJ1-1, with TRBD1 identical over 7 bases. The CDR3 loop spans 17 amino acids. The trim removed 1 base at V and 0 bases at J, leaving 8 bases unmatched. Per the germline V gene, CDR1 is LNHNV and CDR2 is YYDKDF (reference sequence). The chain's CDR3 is CATSRGGGHRVNTEAFF. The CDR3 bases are TGTGCCACCAGCAGAGGAGGGGGCCACAGGGTGAACACTGAAGCTTTCTTT. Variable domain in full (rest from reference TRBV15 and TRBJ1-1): DAMVIQNPRYQVTQFGKPVTLSCSQTLNHNVMYWYQQKSSQAPKLLFHYYDKDFNNEADTPDNFQSRRPNTSFCFLDIRSPGLGDTAMYLCATSRGGGHRVNTEAFFGQGTRLTVV.

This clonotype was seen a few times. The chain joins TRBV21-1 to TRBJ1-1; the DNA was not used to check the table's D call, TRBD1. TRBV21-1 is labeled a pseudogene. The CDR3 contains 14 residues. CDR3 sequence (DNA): TGTGCCAGCAGCAGGGACAGGAAGAACACTGAAGCTTTCTTT. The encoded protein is CASSRDRKNTEAFF.

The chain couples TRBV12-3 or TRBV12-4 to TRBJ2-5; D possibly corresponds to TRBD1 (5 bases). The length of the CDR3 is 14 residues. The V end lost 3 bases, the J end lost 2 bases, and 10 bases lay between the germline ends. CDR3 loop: CASSFGQWQETQYF. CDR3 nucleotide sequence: TGTGCCAGCAGTTTTGGACAATGGCAAGAGACCCAGTACTTC.

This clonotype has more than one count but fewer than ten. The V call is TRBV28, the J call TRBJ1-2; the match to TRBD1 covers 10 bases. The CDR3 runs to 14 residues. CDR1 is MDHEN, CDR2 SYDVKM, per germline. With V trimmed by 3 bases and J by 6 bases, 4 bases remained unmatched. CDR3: CASSFGDRGHGYTF. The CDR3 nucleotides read TGTGCCAGCAGTTTCGGGGACAGGGGCCATGGCTACACCTTC.

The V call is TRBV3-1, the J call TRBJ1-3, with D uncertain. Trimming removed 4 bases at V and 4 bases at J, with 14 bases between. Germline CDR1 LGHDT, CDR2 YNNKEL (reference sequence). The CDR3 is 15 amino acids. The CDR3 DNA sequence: TGTGCCAGCAGCCCCGGACGGACGTACGGAAACACCATATATTTT. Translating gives CASSPGRTYGNTIYF.

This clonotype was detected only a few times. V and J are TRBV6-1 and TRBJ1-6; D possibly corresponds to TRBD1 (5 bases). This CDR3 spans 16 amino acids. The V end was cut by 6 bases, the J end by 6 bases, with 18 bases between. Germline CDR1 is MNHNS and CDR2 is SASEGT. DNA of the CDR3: TGTGCCAGCAGCCCGATTGGGGGGTTTATTAATTCACCCCTCCACTTT. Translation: CASSPIGGFINSPLHF.

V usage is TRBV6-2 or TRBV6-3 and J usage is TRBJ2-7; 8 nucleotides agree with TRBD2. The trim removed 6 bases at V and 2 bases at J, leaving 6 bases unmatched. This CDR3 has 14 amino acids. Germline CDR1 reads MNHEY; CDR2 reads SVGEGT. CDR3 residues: CASSQTLAAYEQYF. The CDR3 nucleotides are TGTGCCAGCAGCCAAACACTAGCGGCCTACGAGCAGTACTTC.

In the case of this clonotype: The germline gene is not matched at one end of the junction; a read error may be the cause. CDR3 protein: CASGDSMNTEAFF. The CDR3 bases are TGTGCCAGCGGTGATTCCATGAACACTGAAGCTTTCTTT. This chain links TRBV25-1 with TRBJ1-1; D not resolved. Germline V gene lookup returns CDR1 MGHDK and CDR2 SYGVNS. CDR3 length: 13 residues.

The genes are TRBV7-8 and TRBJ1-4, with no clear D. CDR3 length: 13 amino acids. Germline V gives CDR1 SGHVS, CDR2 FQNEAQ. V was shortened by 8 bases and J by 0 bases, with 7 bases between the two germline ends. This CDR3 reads CASGVATNEKLFF. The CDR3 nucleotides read TGTGCCAGCGGGGTCGCAACTAATGAAAAACTGTTTTTT.

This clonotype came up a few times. The CDR3 region is CAISEPRERETQYF. CDR3 nucleotides: TGTGCCATCAGTGAGCCCCGGGAGCGAGAGACCCAGTACTTC. The chain combines TRBV10-3 with TRBJ2-5; a weak D match, TRBD2 (6 bases). With 2 bases removed from V and 4 bases from J, the gap between germline ends came to 11 bases. The CDR3 has 14 amino acids. Germline V gene lookup returns CDR1 ENHRY and CDR2 SYGVKD.

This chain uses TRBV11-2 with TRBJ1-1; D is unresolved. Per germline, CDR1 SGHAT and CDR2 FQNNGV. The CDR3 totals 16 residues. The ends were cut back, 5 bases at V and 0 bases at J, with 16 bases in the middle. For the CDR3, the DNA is TGTGCCAGCAGCCCAAGGAATCAGGACCTGAACACTGAAGCTTTCTTT. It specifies CASSPRNQDLNTEAFF.

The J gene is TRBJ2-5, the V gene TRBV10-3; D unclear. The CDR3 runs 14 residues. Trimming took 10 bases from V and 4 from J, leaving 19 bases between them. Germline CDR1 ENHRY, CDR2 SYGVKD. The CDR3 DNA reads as TGTGCCACCGCCCACAGTCCTCCATCAGAGACCCAGTACTTC. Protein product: CATAHSPPSETQYF.

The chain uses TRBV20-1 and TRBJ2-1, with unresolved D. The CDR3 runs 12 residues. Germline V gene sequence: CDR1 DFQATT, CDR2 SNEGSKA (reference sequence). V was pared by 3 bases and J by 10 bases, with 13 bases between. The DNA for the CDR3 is TGCAGTGCTAGGGGCCCTGTGTGGGAGCAGTTCTTC. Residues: CSARGPVWEQFF.

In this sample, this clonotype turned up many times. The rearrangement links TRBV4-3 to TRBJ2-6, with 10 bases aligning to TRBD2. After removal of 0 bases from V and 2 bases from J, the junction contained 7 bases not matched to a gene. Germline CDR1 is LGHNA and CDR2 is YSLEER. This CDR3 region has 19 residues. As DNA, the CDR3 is TGCGCCAGCAGCCAAGATCGAAGCGGGAGGGGCCCTGGGGCCAACGTCCTGACTTTC. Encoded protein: CASSQDRSGRGPGANVLTF.

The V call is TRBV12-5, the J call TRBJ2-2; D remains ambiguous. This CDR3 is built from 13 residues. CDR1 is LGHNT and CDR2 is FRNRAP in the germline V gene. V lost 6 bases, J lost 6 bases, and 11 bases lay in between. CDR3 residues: CASGHSGSGELFF. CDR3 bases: TGTGCTAGTGGCCATTCAGGTTCCGGGGAGCTGTTTTTT.

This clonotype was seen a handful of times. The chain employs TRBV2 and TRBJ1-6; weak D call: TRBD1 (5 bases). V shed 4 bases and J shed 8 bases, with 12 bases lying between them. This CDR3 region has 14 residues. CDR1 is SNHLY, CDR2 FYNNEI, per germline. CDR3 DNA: TGTGCCAGCAGTGTTCAGGGCTCAGATTCACCCCTCCACTTT. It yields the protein CASSVQGSDSPLHF.

CDR3 amino acids: CASSMTSRSTDTQYF. For the CDR3, the DNA is TGTGCCAGCAGCATGACTAGCAGAAGCACAGATACGCAGTATTTT. V usage is TRBV7-9 and J usage is TRBJ2-3; 7 bases align to TRBD2. Germline V CDR1 and CDR2: SEHNR, FQNEAQ (reference sequence). V was clipped by 5 bases and J by 0 bases; unmatched bases: 5. This CDR3 region has 15 residues.

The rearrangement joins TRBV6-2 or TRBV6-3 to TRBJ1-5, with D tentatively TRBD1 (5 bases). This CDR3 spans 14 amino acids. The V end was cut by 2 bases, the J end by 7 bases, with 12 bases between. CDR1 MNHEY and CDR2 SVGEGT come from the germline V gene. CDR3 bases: TGTGCCAGCAGTTACCGGCGAGGGGACCAGCCCCAGCATTTT. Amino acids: CASSYRRGDQPQHF.

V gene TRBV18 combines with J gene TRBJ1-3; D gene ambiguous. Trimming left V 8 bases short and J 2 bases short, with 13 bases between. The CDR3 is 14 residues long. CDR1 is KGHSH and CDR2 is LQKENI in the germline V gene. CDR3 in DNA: TGTGCCAGCGGGAGTGAGAGGGCTGGAAACACCATATATTTT. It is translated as CASGSERAGNTIYF.

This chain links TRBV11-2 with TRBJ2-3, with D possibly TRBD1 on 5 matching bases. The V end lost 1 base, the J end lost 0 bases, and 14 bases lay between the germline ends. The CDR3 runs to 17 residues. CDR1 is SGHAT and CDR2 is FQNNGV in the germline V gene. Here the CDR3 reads CASSLVHEGVSTDTQYF. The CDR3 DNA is TGTGCCAGCAGCTTAGTACACGAAGGGGTTAGCACAGATACGCAGTATTTT.

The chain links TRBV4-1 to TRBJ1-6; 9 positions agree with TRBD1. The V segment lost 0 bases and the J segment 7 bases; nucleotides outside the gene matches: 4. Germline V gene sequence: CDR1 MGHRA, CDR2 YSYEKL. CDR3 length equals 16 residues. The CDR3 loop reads CASSQDGGQGNSPLHF. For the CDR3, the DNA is TGCGCCAGCAGCCAAGATGGAGGACAGGGGAATTCACCCCTCCACTTT.

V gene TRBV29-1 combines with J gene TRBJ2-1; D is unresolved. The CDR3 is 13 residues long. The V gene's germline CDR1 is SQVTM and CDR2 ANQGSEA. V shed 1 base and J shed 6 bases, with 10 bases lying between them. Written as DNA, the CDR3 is TGCAGCGTTGAAGGAGGTTGGGGCAATGAGCAGTTCTTC. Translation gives CSVEGGWGNEQFF.

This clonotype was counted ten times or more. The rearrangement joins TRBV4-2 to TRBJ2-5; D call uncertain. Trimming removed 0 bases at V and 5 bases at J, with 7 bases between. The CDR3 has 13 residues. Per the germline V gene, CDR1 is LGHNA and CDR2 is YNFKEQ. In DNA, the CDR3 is TGTGCCAGCAGCCAAGATTCTCCGGAGACCCAGTACTTC. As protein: CASSQDSPETQYF.

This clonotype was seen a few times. CDR3 in amino acids: CSARSGTGKSYTF. The CDR3 nucleotides read TGCAGTGCTCGGTCCGGGACAGGGAAGAGCTACACCTTC. The chain links TRBV20-1 to TRBJ1-2; TRBD1 matches 9 bases. After removal of 5 bases from V and 9 bases from J, the junction contained 10 bases not matched to a gene. The germline gives CDR1 DFQATT, CDR2 SNEGSKA (reference sequence). The CDR3 loop spans 13 amino acids.

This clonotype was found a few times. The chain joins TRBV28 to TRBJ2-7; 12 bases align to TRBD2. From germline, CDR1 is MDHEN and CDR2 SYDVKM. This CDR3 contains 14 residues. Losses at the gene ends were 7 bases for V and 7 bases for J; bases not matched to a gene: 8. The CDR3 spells CASMTSGRFREQYF. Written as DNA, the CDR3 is TGTGCCAGCATGACTAGCGGGAGATTTCGGGAGCAGTACTTC.

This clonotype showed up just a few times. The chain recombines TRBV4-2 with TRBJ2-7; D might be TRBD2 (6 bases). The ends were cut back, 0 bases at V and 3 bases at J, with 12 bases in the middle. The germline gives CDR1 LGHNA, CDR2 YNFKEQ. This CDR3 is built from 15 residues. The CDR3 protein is CASSQDQNSGYEQYF. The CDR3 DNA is TGTGCCAGCAGCCAAGATCAGAATAGCGGCTACGAGCAGTACTTC.

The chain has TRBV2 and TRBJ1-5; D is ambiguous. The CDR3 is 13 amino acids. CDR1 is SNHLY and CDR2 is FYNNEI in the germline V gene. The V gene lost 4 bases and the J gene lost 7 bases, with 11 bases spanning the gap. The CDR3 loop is CASSVDQAQPQHF. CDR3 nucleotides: TGTGCCAGCAGTGTGGACCAGGCCCAGCCCCAGCATTTT. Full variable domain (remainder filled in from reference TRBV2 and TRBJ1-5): EPEVTQTPSHQVTQMGQEVILRCVPISNHLYFYWYRQILGQKVEFLVSFYNNEISEKSEIFDDQFSVERPDGSNFTLKIRSTKLEDSAMYFCASSVDQAQPQHFGDGTRLSIL.

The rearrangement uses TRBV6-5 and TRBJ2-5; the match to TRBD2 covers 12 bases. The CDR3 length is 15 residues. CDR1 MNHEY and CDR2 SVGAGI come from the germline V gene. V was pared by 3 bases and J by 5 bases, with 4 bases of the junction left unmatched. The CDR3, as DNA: TGTGCCAGCAGTTATACCGGGACTAGCGGGGAGACCCAGTACTTC. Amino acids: CASSYTGTSGETQYF.

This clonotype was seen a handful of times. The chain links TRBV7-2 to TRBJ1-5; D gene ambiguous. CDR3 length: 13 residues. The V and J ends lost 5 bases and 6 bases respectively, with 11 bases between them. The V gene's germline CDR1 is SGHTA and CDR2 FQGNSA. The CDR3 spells CASSQVLVQPQHF. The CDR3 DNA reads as TGTGCCAGCAGCCAAGTGCTTGTTCAGCCCCAGCATTTT.